The 28 T cell receptor beta chains below all came from one sample that was sequenced in a study of blood T cell repertoires in COVID-19. The repertoire was sequenced with immunoSEQ multiplex PCR; TCRdb's copy has only in-frame clones and lacks some. This sample has over 90,000 clones, with about 83% found just once. Sequenced material: peripheral blood. Every receptor here comes from a man between 35 and 55 years old with active or convalescent COVID-19.

The J gene is TRBJ2-5, the V gene TRBV14; 10 nucleotides line up with TRBD1. This CDR3 has 14 amino acids. CDR1 and CDR2 (germline): SGHDN, FVKESK. The trim removed 4 bases at V and 5 bases at J, leaving 4 bases unmatched. CDR3 amino acids: CASSPRTGGETQYF. CDR3 bases: TGTGCCAGCAGCCCCCGGACAGGGGGTGAGACCCAGTACTTC.

V is TRBV5-1 and J is TRBJ2-3, with D perhaps matching TRBD1 (5 bases). Germline-derived CDR1 and CDR2 are SGHRS and YFSETQ. This CDR3 has 13 residues. V lost 4 bases to trimming and J lost 1 base, with 7 bases between them. The CDR3 loop is CASSIQGTDTQYF. In DNA, the CDR3 is TGCGCCAGCAGCATACAGGGCACAGATACGCAGTATTTT.

The chain links TRBV5-1 to TRBJ1-1; 7 bases align to TRBD1. The CDR3 runs to 13 residues. Germline V gene sequence: CDR1 SGHRS, CDR2 YFSETQ. V dropped 4 bases and J dropped 3; count of bases not matched to a gene: 3. The CDR3 DNA reads as TGCGCCAGCAGCCGGCAGGGGGACACTGAAGCTTTCTTT. Protein sequence: CASSRQGDTEAFF.

V is TRBV11-1 and J is TRBJ1-6; no firm D call. Looked up from germline, CDR1 is SGHAT and CDR2 is FQDESV (reference sequence). The CDR3 extends over 14 amino acids. Trimming stripped 5 bases from V and 5 bases from J, with 10 bases between. The CDR3 protein is CASSRTGNNSPLHF. CDR3 sequence (DNA): TGTGCCAGCAGCCGAACGGGGAATAATTCACCCCTCCACTTT.

The chain links TRBV3-1 (or the pseudogene TRBV3-2) to TRBJ2-5, with 10 bases identical to TRBD2. The CDR3 runs to 17 residues. Unmatched junction bases numbered 9, after V lost 2 bases and J lost 3 bases. The V gene's germline CDR1 is LGHDT and CDR2 YNNKEL (reference sequence). This CDR3 reads CASSQPPSTSGKETQYF. Written as DNA, the CDR3 is TGTGCCAGCAGCCAACCTCCCTCAACTAGCGGGAAAGAGACCCAGTACTTC.

The gene calls are TRBV5-4 and TRBJ1-2; 12 bases fit TRBD1. The germline V gene has CDR1 SGHNT and CDR2 YYREEE (reference sequence). After removal of 3 bases from V and 6 bases from J, the junction contained 3 bases not matched to a gene. This CDR3 contains 14 residues. CDR3 in amino acids: CASSWDRGRDGYTF. The CDR3 region has the DNA TGTGCCAGCAGCTGGGACAGGGGGCGGGATGGCTACACCTTC.

This sequence joins TRBV19 and TRBJ1-1, with D uncertain. The V end lost 1 base, the J end lost 4 bases, and 13 bases lay between the germline ends. The CDR3 sequence is 15 residues long. In germline, CDR1 is LNHDA, CDR2 SQIVND (reference sequence). The CDR3 region is CASSIGGLIGTEAFF. The CDR3 DNA is TGTGCCAGTAGTATAGGTGGACTCATCGGCACTGAAGCTTTCTTT.

This chain joins TRBV5-1 and TRBJ2-1; the match to TRBD2 covers 8 bases. Germline CDR1 is SGHRS and CDR2 is YFSETQ. J lost 2 bases, V lost 3 bases, and 13 bases had no gene match. The CDR3 sequence is 18 residues long. This CDR3 reads CASSSGTRAPSPYNEQFF. The CDR3 DNA reads TGCGCCAGCAGCTCGGGGACTAGAGCCCCGAGCCCCTACAATGAGCAGTTCTTC.

V gene TRBV19 combines with J gene TRBJ2-3, with 9 bases that match TRBD2. This CDR3 has 16 amino acids. The germline V gene has CDR1 LNHDA and CDR2 SQIVND (reference sequence). V shed 4 bases, J shed 4 bases, and the junction held 9 bases outside the gene matches. CDR3 in amino acids: CASSTFSGGLSDTQYF. CDR3 sequence (DNA): TGTGCCAGTAGTACATTTAGCGGGGGTTTGTCAGATACGCAGTATTTT.

This chain links TRBV7-9 with TRBJ1-1; 9 bases match TRBD1. Germline V gene data show CDR1 as SEHNR and CDR2 as FQNEAQ (reference sequence). There are 16 residues in the CDR3. J lost 5 bases, V lost 0 bases, and 7 bases had no gene match. CDR3 sequence: CASSLAGTGMRTEAFF. CDR3 sequence (DNA): TGTGCCAGCAGCTTAGCGGGGACAGGGATGAGGACTGAAGCTTTCTTT.

The DNA of the CDR3 is TGTGCCAGTTACACAACAGGGGGAAGAAGGACTGAAGCTTTCTTT. As protein: CASYTTGGRRTEAFF. The V call is TRBV19, the J call TRBJ1-1; 8 positions agree with TRBD1. V lost 8 bases to trimming and J lost 5 bases; unmatched junction nucleotides: 13. The CDR3 totals 15 residues. Germline V gene lookup returns CDR1 LNHDA and CDR2 SQIVND (reference sequence).

This rearrangement joins TRBV6-6 to TRBJ2-5; D remains ambiguous. V was shortened by 2 bases and J by 1 base, with 8 bases between the two germline ends. The CDR3 covers 14 residues. In germline, CDR1 is MNHNY, CDR2 SVGAGI (reference sequence). The CDR3 sequence is CASSYTGSQETQYF. The CDR3 DNA reads as TGTGCCAGCAGTTACACGGGTTCCCAAGAGACCCAGTACTTC.

CDR3 sequence (DNA): TGTGCCAGCAGCCCCATCGGAGACTTCAATGAGCAGTTCTTC. This encodes CASSPIGDFNEQFF. This rearrangement joins TRBV25-1 to TRBJ2-1; no clear D. The CDR3 has 14 amino acids. Germline V gene lookup returns CDR1 MGHDK and CDR2 SYGVNS. Trimming cost V 6 bases and J 6 bases, with 15 bases left between them.

This rearrangement joins TRBV7-9 to TRBJ2-7; no clear D. CDR1 and CDR2 from the germline V gene are SEHNR and FQNEAQ (reference sequence). The CDR3 has 14 residues. The V end lost 6 bases, the J end lost 4 bases, and 16 bases lay between the germline ends. The CDR3 sequence: CASSSWPRSYEQYF. CDR3 nucleotides: TGTGCCAGCAGTTCCTGGCCTAGAAGTTACGAGCAGTACTTC.

This chain joins TRBV5-1 and TRBJ2-7; possibly TRBD2 for D (6 bases). The CDR3 loop spans 14 amino acids. Trimming left V 3 bases short and J 6 bases short, with 16 bases between. From germline, CDR1 is SGHRS and CDR2 YFSETQ. The CDR3 reads CASSSGTPASEQYF. Written as DNA, the CDR3 is TGCGCCAGCAGCTCGGGGACTCCGGCCAGCGAGCAGTACTTC.

The table lists this clone with a count of one. The chain joins TRBV4-2 to TRBJ2-7; 7 nucleotides match TRBD1. The CDR3 contains 15 residues. The germline V gene encodes CDR1 LGHNA and CDR2 YNFKEQ. V lost 1 base, J lost 3 bases, and 6 bases stayed unmatched. The CDR3 DNA reads as TGTGCCAGCAGCCAAGCCGGGACAGCCGTCTACGAGCAGTACTTC. It specifies CASSQAGTAVYEQYF.

The genes are TRBV6-5 and TRBJ1-5; 7 bases fit TRBD1. The CDR3 has 15 residues. Germline values: CDR1 MNHEY, CDR2 SVGAGI. Trimming cost V 5 bases and J 0 bases; bases outside gene matches: 4. This chain's CDR3 is CASSLQGSSNQPQHF. CDR3 bases: TGTGCCAGCAGTCTACAGGGGTCTAGCAATCAGCCCCAGCATTTT.

This clone showed up just once. The chain couples TRBV9 to TRBJ2-1; 8 bases are shared with TRBD2. The J segment lost 8 bases and the V segment lost 3 bases, leaving 4 bases of the junction unmatched. CDR1 is SGDLS, CDR2 YYNGEE, per germline. The CDR3 totals 13 residues. The CDR3 region has the DNA TGTGCCAGCAGCGCCCGGGGGGGCGATGAGCAGTTCTTC. It translates to CASSARGGDEQFF.

The chain employs TRBV14 and TRBJ2-3; weak D call: TRBD2 (5 bases). The V end was cut by 1 base, the J end by 0 bases, with 11 bases between. Germline CDR1 reads SGHDN; CDR2 reads FVKESK. The CDR3 loop spans 16 amino acids. The CDR3 protein is CASSQGRPPSTDTQYF. As DNA, the CDR3 is TGTGCCAGCAGCCAAGGGAGGCCTCCCAGCACAGATACGCAGTATTTT.

The V gene is TRBV27, the J gene TRBJ1-1; maybe TRBD1 (6 bases). Germline V gene lookup returns CDR1 MNHEY and CDR2 SMNVEV (reference sequence). This CDR3 region has 20 residues. With 7 bases removed from V and 4 bases from J, the gap between germline ends came to 34 bases. The CDR3 nucleotides read TGTGCCAGCACAAACATACTACGGGGGGGCGCATTAGGAGTGGTCACTGAAGCTTTCTTT. This gives the protein CASTNILRGGALGVVTEAFF.

This chain joins TRBV18 and TRBJ2-7, with 8 positions matching TRBD2. The ends lost 3 bases at V and 6 bases at J; junction bases unmatched: 10. CDR1 is KGHSH, CDR2 LQKENI, per germline. The CDR3 runs to 15 residues. This chain's CDR3 is CASSPNQGTSREQYF. CDR3 bases: TGTGCCAGCTCACCTAACCAGGGGACTAGTCGCGAGCAGTACTTC.

The V call is TRBV9, the J call TRBJ2-1; 7 bases are a match to TRBD1. The V and J ends lost 2 bases and 9 bases, in that order; junction bases with no gene match: 11. This CDR3 contains 15 residues. Germline CDR1 is SGDLS and CDR2 is YYNGEE. The CDR3: CASSVVGGGRGEQFF. CDR3 DNA: TGTGCCAGCAGCGTGGTAGGGGGCGGAAGGGGTGAGCAGTTCTTC.

The chain recombines TRBV3-1 (or the pseudogene TRBV3-2) with TRBJ2-7; 9 positions agree with TRBD1. CDR1 LGHDT and CDR2 YNNKEL come from the germline V gene (reference sequence). The CDR3 spans 14 residues. With V trimmed by 4 bases and J by 4 bases, 5 bases remained unmatched. CDR3 DNA sequence: TGTGCCAGCAGCCCAAGGACAGGGGAATACGAGCAGTACTTC. Its protein is CASSPRTGEYEQYF.

The chain employs TRBV6-2 or TRBV6-3 and TRBJ2-7; TRBD1 agrees at 8 bases. V lost 0 bases, J lost 0 bases, and 4 bases stayed unmatched. Germline CDR1 is MNHEY and CDR2 is SVGEGT. The CDR3 consists of 16 residues. The CDR3 DNA sequence: TGTGCCAGCAGTTACTCGACAGGGGCACCCTCCTACGAGCAGTACTTC. It is translated as CASSYSTGAPSYEQYF.

The chain uses TRBV6-5 and TRBJ1-3; D is unresolved. CDR1 and CDR2 from the germline V gene are MNHEY and SVGAGI. The CDR3 contains 14 residues. The V end was cut by 8 bases, the J end by 0 bases, with 11 bases between. This CDR3 reads CASGHLDSGNTIYF. CDR3 DNA sequence: TGTGCCAGCGGGCACCTGGACTCTGGAAACACCATATATTTT.

This clone was seen only a few times. V and J are TRBV10-3 and TRBJ2-1; 7 nucleotides align to TRBD1. CDR1 ENHRY and CDR2 SYGVKD come from the germline V gene. This CDR3 is built from 16 residues. The V segment lost 6 bases and the J segment 1 base; nucleotides outside the gene matches: 9. The DNA for the CDR3 is TGTGCCATCAGCTCGGGACAGTCGATTTCCTACAATGAGCAGTTCTTC. This codes for CAISSGQSISYNEQFF.

This clone has only a few counts. V is TRBV7-9 and J is TRBJ1-4; D remains ambiguous. The CDR3 sequence is 11 residues long. CDR1 is SEHNR and CDR2 is FQNEAQ in the germline V gene (reference sequence). Trimming stripped 1 base from V and 13 bases from J, with 7 bases between. The CDR3 nucleotides are TGTGCCAGCAGCTTAGAGAGTAGACTGTTTTTT. This sequence encodes CASSLESRLFF.

The rearrangement uses TRBV12-3 or TRBV12-4 and TRBJ1-6, with a weak D call TRBD1 (6 bases). This CDR3 has 13 amino acids. Deletions cut 6 bases from V and 13 bases from J, with 16 bases between. In DNA, the CDR3 is TGTGCCAGCAGCCGACAGGCTCCAGGGCCCCTCCACTTT. Residues: CASSRQAPGPLHF.